This T cell receptor beta chain was identified during a study of regulatory T cells in long-lasting Graves disease. This clonotype was observed at least ten times. Its specificity is unknown. Described time point: newly diagnosed GD, antithyroid drugs for less than 3 months. PBMC RNA served as the TCR library source. The CDR3 is 16 residues long. Trimming took 2 bases from V and 4 from J; bases not matched to a gene: 9. CDR1 is SGHRS, CDR2 YFSETQ, per germline. To make TCR beta libraries, researchers used iRepertoire HTBI primers and Arm-PCR of CDR3 regions. Methods used by the authors: Segment identification across samples yielded 50 to 80 TRBV and roughly 15 TRBJ segments. Via MiXCR, TCRdb re-called the multiplex PCR reads, giving one row per CDR3 protein. What appears here as the V and J calls and clone size reflects TCRdb's work, not the paper's. The sample consists of 530,000 or so distinct CDR3 sequences, approximately 13% of them appearing once.

Study results and limitations: Persistent cases favored TRBV28, TRBJ1-2 and TRBJ2-5.

This sample was shared with a second study, whose subject was T cells in Graves' hyperthyroidism and ophthalmopathy. As that report states: Stable Graves' hyperthyroidism denoted no ophthalmopathy progression over 18 months. The HTBI primer set drove a first-round RT-PCR of the TCR CDR3.

The chain carries TRBV5-1 and TRBJ2-3, with 8 nucleotides matching TRBD2. The sequence came from a man aged 25-45 years with Graves disease. Sequencing used peripheral blood mononuclear cells (PBMCs), obtained at new diagnosis, from a patient treated with antithyroid drugs. CDR3 sequence reads: CASSFSRGRFSDTQYF. CDR3 nucleotide sequence: TGCGCCAGCAGCTTTTCGCGCGGGAGGTTTTCAGATACGCAGTATTTT.